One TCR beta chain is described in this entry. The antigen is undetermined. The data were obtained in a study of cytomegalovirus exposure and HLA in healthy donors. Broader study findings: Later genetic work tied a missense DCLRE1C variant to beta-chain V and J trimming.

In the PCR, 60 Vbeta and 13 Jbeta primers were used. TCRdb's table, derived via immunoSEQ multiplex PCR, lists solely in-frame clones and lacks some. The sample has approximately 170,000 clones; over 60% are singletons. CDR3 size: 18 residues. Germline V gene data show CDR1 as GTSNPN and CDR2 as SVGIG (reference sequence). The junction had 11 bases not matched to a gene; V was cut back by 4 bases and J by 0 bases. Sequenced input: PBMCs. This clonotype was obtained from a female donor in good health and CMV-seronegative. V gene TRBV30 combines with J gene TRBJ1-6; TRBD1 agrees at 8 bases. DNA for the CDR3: TGTGCCTGGATTGAAACTCGCAGGGGGCTCTCCTATAATTCACCCCTCCACTTT. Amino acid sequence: CAWIETRRGLSYNSPLHF.